Here is one T cell receptor (beta chain) with its context. Its recognized antigen is unknown. No base quality information exists; no much larger clone differs at one position. TCRbeta CDR3 regions were amplified from genomic DNA by means of the immunoSEQ Assay, a bias-controlled multiplex PCR. As for the original processing: The number of nucleated cells in each sample was estimated by amplification of reference gene primers within the assay. To quantify the absolute abundance of each unique TCRbeta CDR3 rearrangement, sequence reads were collapsed and filtered. For each sample, productive Simpson clonality was calculated as the square root of Simpson's diversity index across productive rearrangements. Sourced from immuneACCESS, this table was stored by TCRdb with only in-frame sequences that have V and J called. A share of the clones is absent; for the studies checked, an unresolved V gene accounts for under half, and the remainder has no known explanation. For V, J and clone size, that table is used; D and trimming come from the DNA. The sample table records about 60,000 clones; approximately 89% of these occur just once. Of the sample, approximately 15% falls within the top ten clones.

Collaborating institutions collected whole blood in K2EDTA tubes following their own protocols. For TCRbeta analysis, collaborators shipped samples as frozen whole blood, isolated PBMCs, or DNA extracted from either of those sample types. From the cysteine through the phenylalanine, the CDR3 covers 15 amino acids. Only the CDR3 DNA stays, 45 bases, in frame from base 1. The germline V end is reduced by 6 bases and the J end by 4 bases; junction bases left unmatched: 9. The germline V gene encodes CDR1 MRHNA and CDR2 SNTAGT. The data were obtained in a study of blood T cell repertoires in COVID-19 (dated by TCRdb to 2020 to 2022). Study-level background: Samples covering the acute and convalescent phases of COVID-19 were provided by collaborators in the United States, Italy and Spain. The material from the prospective study consisted of cDNA or gDNA derived from T cells, B-cell-depleted T cells, or PBMCs. Deeply sampled blood TCRbeta repertoires from subjects exposed to, actively infected with, or recovered from COVID-19 were included in the dataset. The repertoires were released in a freely available public database intended as a resource for research on the immune response to SARS-CoV-2. The samples were drawn from two sources: the first 160 participants of the ongoing ImmuneRACE study, and 950 to 1,500 subjects contributed by 6 global collaborators. Nearly every sample came with metadata listing a de-identified subject ID, COVID-19 status, age in years and sex. Where available, HLA class I and class II types were taken from metadata supplied by the sample provider and were not determined by assay-based typing. The investigation overall reported the following: The quantity of clinical and demographic metadata differed by source and by participant and was supplied without curation.

Recombination linked TRBV6-4 to TRBJ2-3; TRBD1 matches 8 bases in the middle. The clonotype was recovered from a woman aged 60-75 years with active COVID-19. The sequenced sample was peripheral blood. The DNA sequence reads TGTGCCAGCAGATTGGGGGCAGGGGGCGCAGATACGCAGTATTTT. Its translation is CASRLGAGGADTQYF.